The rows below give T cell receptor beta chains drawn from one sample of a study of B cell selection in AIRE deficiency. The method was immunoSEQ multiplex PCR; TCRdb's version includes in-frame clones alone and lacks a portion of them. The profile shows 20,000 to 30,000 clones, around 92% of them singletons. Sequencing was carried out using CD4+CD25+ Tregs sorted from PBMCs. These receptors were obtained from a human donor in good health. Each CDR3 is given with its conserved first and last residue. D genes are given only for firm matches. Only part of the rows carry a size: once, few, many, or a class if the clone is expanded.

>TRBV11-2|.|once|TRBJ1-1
TGTGCCAGCAGCACCCGAGGCGGGGCCGTGAACACTGAAGCTTTCTTT
CASSTRGGAVNTEAFF
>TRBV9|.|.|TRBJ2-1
TGTGCCAGCAGCGTGTCGGTGTCGAGTTACAATGAGCAGTTCTTC
CASSVSVSSYNEQFF
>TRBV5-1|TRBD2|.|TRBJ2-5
TGCGCCAGCAGCTTTGGGCGGGGGTACGAGACCCAGTACTTC
CASSFGRGYETQYF
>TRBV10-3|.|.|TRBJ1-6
TGTGCCATCAGTGAGGGGGATTCACCCCTCCACTTT
CAISEGDSPLHF
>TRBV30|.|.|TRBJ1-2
TGTGCCTGGGGGGTCCCTACCGGCTACACCTTC
CAWGVPTGYTF
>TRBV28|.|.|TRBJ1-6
TGTGCCAGCGTTAACAATAGGGAACTTAATTCACCCCTCCACTTT
CASVNNRELNSPLHF
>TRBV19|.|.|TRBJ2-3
TGTGCCAGTAAAGGGAGACGGGGCACAGATACGCAGTATTTT
CASKGRRGTDTQYF
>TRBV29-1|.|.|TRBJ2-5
TGCAGCGTTGCTACGGGGGCGGGGGAGACCCAGTACTTC
CSVATGAGETQYF
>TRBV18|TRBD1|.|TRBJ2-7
TGTGCCAGCTCACTCTACCGGGACAGTTTTTCCTACGAGCAGTACTTC
CASSLYRDSFSYEQYF
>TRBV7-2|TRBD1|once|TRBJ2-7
TGTGCCAGCAGCTCGGGACAGGGGGGGGACGAGCAGTACTTC
CASSSGQGGDEQYF
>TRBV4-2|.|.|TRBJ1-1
TGTGCCAGCAGCCAAGATCGCGGACGAGCTTTCTTT
CASSQDRGRAFF
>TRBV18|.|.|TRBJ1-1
TGTGCCAGCTCACCAGCAGGGAACACTGAAGCTTTCTTT
CASSPAGNTEAFF
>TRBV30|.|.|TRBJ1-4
TGTGCCTGGAGTGGTAGGCGCGGAAAACTGTTTTTT
CAWSGRRGKLFF
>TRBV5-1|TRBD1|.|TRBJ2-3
TGCGCCAGCAGCCCGGGACAGGGGTCGACAGATACGCAGTATTTT
CASSPGQGSTDTQYF
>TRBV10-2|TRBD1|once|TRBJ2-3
TGCGCCAGCAGTGAGTCGGGTAGGACAGGGTATTCCGCAGATACGCAGTATTTT
CASSESGRTGYSADTQYF
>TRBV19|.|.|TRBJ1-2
TGTGCCAGTAGTATGAGGGCTAACTATGGCTACACCTTC
CASSMRANYGYTF